Below, 13 T cell receptor beta chains from the same sample are listed, as sequenced in a study of T cell repertoires in cytomegalovirus infection. TCRdb independently ran MiXCR on the reads; one entry per CDR3 protein. Among about 500,000 distinct CDR3 sequences listed, about 33% were seen once. These receptors have no identified antigens. Sequenced material: cultured PBMCs, taken from culture after CMV antigen stimulation. Receptor source: a human donor in good health (CMV status not recorded). Some clones in this sample may be carry-over from other donors' samples.

This sequence joins TRBV19 and TRBJ2-2; tentatively, D is TRBD1 (6 bases). The CDR3 covers 15 residues. V lost 4 bases, J lost 2 bases, and 11 bases lay in between. Germline CDR1 and CDR2: LNHDA and SQIVND (reference sequence). The CDR3 here is CASSTRQANTGELFF. In nucleotides, the CDR3 is TGTGCCAGTAGTACTAGACAGGCCAACACCGGGGAGCTGTTTTTT. Using reference TRBV19 and TRBJ2-2 for the parts outside the CDR3, the full variable domain is DGGITQSPKYLFRKEGQNVTLSCEQNLNHDAMYWYRQDPGQGLRLIYYSQIVNDFQKGDIAEGYSVSREKKESFPLTVTSAQKNPTAFYLCASSTRQANTGELFFGEGSRLTVL.

The chain carries TRBV5-5 and TRBJ2-4, with D unclear. CDR1 and CDR2 (germline): SGHKS, YYEKEE (reference sequence). The CDR3 is 11 residues long. V dropped 1 base and J dropped 7 bases, with 3 bases sitting between them. The CDR3 coding sequence is TGTGCCAGCAGCTTGTCGAACATTCAGTACTTC. It yields the protein CASSLSNIQYF.

V gene TRBV12-3 or TRBV12-4 combines with J gene TRBJ2-5, with D possibly TRBD2 on 5 matching bases. The CDR3 sequence is 14 residues long. V lost 5 bases to trimming and J lost 2 bases, with 12 bases between them. As DNA, the CDR3 is TGTGCCAGCAGTCACGTACCGGGGCAAGAGACCCAGTACTTC. This translates into CASSHVPGQETQYF.

The CDR3 protein is CASTAGGASSGNTIYF. The CDR3 coding sequence is TGTGCCAGTACGGCGGGTGGCGCCAGCTCTGGAAACACCATATATTTT. The J gene is TRBJ1-3, the V gene TRBV19, with D hard to call. The CDR3 has 16 amino acids. V dropped 7 bases and J dropped 0 bases, with 16 bases sitting between them. The germline gives CDR1 LNHDA, CDR2 SQIVND (reference sequence). Together with reference TRBV19 and TRBJ1-3, the CDR3 gives the full variable domain: DGGITQSPKYLFRKEGQNVTLSCEQNLNHDAMYWYRQDPGQGLRLIYYSQIVNDFQKGDIAEGYSVSREKKESFPLTVTSAQKNPTAFYLCASTAGGASSGNTIYFGEGSWLTVV.

V and J are TRBV6-2 or TRBV6-3 and TRBJ2-1; D possibly matches TRBD1 or TRBD2 (5 bases each). CDR1 MNHEY and CDR2 SVGEGT come from the germline V gene. V gave up 0 bases and J gave up 4 bases, with 13 bases separating them. The CDR3 covers 16 residues. Written as DNA, the CDR3 is TGTGCCAGCAGTTACTCTTTCGGGGCCCAATACAATGAGCAGTTCTTC. This sequence encodes CASSYSFGAQYNEQFF.

The chain uses TRBV28 and TRBJ2-6; maybe TRBD2 (6 bases). In germline, CDR1 is MDHEN, CDR2 SYDVKM. Trimming took 5 bases from V and 0 from J, leaving 14 bases between them. The CDR3 runs to 17 residues. In nucleotides, the CDR3 is TGTGCCAGCAGTGGGGACTTTCTGAGCTCTGGGGCCAACGTCCTGACTTTC. This sequence encodes CASSGDFLSSGANVLTF.

The table lists this clonotype with a few counts. This sequence joins TRBV6-5 and TRBJ1-2; 10 bases are a match to TRBD1. Germline V gene data show CDR1 as MNHEY and CDR2 as SVGAGI. There are 14 residues in the CDR3. Trimming at V came to 5 bases and at J to 4 bases, leaving 4 bases not matched to a gene. The CDR3 DNA sequence: TGTGCCAGCAGTCGAGGACAGGGGGGCTATGGCTACACCTTC. Its protein is CASSRGQGGYGYTF.

The sample holds a few counts of this clonotype. The V and J genes are TRBV15 and TRBJ2-1; a weak D match, TRBD2 (6 bases). The length of the CDR3 is 13 residues. From germline, CDR1 is LNHNV and CDR2 YYDKDF (reference sequence). V lost 3 bases, J lost 8 bases, and 11 bases lay in between. CDR3 region: CATSREGRDEQFF. CDR3 sequence (DNA): TGTGCCACCAGCAGGGAGGGCAGGGATGAGCAGTTCTTC.

Written as DNA, the CDR3 is TGTGCCAGCAGTTTGAGGGTTACTAATTCACCCCTCCACTTT. As protein: CASSLRVTNSPLHF. J is TRBJ1-6 and V is TRBV28; D not resolved. This CDR3 is 14 amino acids long. With 3 bases removed from V and 6 bases from J, the gap between germline ends came to 9 bases. Per the germline V gene, CDR1 is MDHEN and CDR2 is SYDVKM.

This clonotype was observed a few times. CDR3 protein: CATSLGVNTDTQYF. CDR3 sequence (DNA): TGTGCCACCAGCCTAGGGGTTAACACAGATACGCAGTATTTT. The chain joins TRBV24-1 to TRBJ2-3; D might be TRBD1 (5 bases). V lost 7 bases and J lost 2, with 12 bases in between. CDR1 is KGHDR, CDR2 SFDVKD, per germline. This CDR3 has 14 residues.

The chain combines TRBV12-3 or TRBV12-4 with TRBJ1-3; 11 nucleotides agree with TRBD1. This CDR3 contains 14 residues. Trimming took 7 bases from V and 4 from J; bases not matched to a gene: 3. CDR3 sequence reads: CASKGTGGGNTIYF. The CDR3 DNA sequence: TGTGCCAGCAAAGGGACAGGGGGGGGAAACACCATATATTTT.

The V call is TRBV20-1, the J call TRBJ2-1; 11 nucleotides match TRBD2. V was clipped by 6 bases and J by 2 bases; unmatched bases: 3. The CDR3 runs 14 residues. CDR1 is DFQATT and CDR2 is SNEGSKA in the germline V gene (reference sequence). CDR3 residues: CSAQTSGAYNEQFF. The CDR3 DNA is TGCAGTGCCCAGACTAGCGGGGCCTACAATGAGCAGTTCTTC.

This chain joins TRBV27 and TRBJ2-1; D is uncertain. The CDR3 length is 13 residues. CDR1 is MNHEY, CDR2 SMNVEV, per germline (reference sequence). The V and J ends lost 5 bases and 4 bases respectively, with 9 bases between them. The CDR3 region has the DNA TGTGCCAGCAGTGAACCTCCTTACAATGAGCAGTTCTTC. It encodes CASSEPPYNEQFF.